The 25 T cell receptor beta chains below all came from one sample that was sequenced in a study of cytomegalovirus exposure and HLA in healthy donors. It was with 60 Vbeta and 13 Jbeta primers that the PCR ran. Sequencing was performed with immunoSEQ multiplex PCR; in TCRdb, only in-frame clones are kept and a portion is missing. The sample lists 140,000 or so clones, approximately 79% occurring once. The sequencing sample was made of PBMCs. These receptors all stem from a young man in good health and CMV-seropositive.

The chain recombines TRBV28 with TRBJ2-7, with 9 bases fitting TRBD1. Unmatched junction bases numbered 10, after V lost 2 bases and J lost 5 bases. Germline V lookup: CDR1 MDHEN, CDR2 SYDVKM. The CDR3 consists of 16 residues. CDR3 nucleotide sequence: TGTGCCAGCAGTTTAATGCCGGGACAGGGCCTCCACGAGCAGTACTTC. Amino acids: CASSLMPGQGLHEQYF.

This clone was counted only a few times. This sequence joins TRBV20-1 and TRBJ2-1; a possible D gene is TRBD2 (5 bases). The CDR3 totals 11 residues. Germline V lookup: CDR1 DFQATT, CDR2 SNEGSKA (reference sequence). V lost 5 bases to trimming and J lost 12 bases, with 14 bases between them. CDR3 amino acids: CSAVDGKTQFF. The CDR3 DNA reads as TGCAGTGCTGTGGACGGGAAGACGCAGTTCTTC.

This chain links TRBV18 with TRBJ2-2; TRBD1 matches 11 bases. V trimming: 3 bases; J trimming: 5 bases; junction bases outside the gene matches: 8. The CDR3 is 17 residues long. Germline CDR1 KGHSH, CDR2 LQKENI. CDR3 nucleotides: TGTGCCAGCTCACCCAGGACAGGGGGCTCGGAGACCGGGGAGCTGTTTTTT. Translation: CASSPRTGGSETGELFF.

The chain employs TRBV18 and TRBJ2-7, with TRBD1 as a possible D gene (5 bases). This CDR3 spans 15 amino acids. Germline V lookup: CDR1 KGHSH, CDR2 LQKENI. V lost 3 bases and J lost 3, with 15 bases in between. Here the CDR3 DNA reads TGTGCCAGCTCACCGAAACGGCAGGGTTTCTACGAGCAGTACTTC. It translates to CASSPKRQGFYEQYF. The complete variable domain, with remaining parts taken from reference TRBV18 and TRBJ2-7, reads NAGVMQNPRHLVRRRGQEARLRCSPMKGHSHVYWYRQLPEEGLKFMVYLQKENIIDESGMPKERFSAEFPKEGPSILRIQQVVRGDSAAYFCASSPKRQGFYEQYFGPGTRLTVT.

This rearrangement joins TRBV5-1 to TRBJ1-3; no clear D. Germline assignment: CDR1 SGHRS and CDR2 YFSETQ. The CDR3 is 13 amino acids. Trimming shortened V by 9 bases and J by 4 bases, and 14 bases separated the two germline ends. Here the CDR3 reads CAITPRSGNTIYF. In nucleotides, the CDR3 is TGCGCCATCACGCCTAGGTCCGGAAACACCATATATTTT.

This clone was observed a handful of times. This chain joins TRBV13 and TRBJ1-3, with D unclear. Trimming removed 5 bases at V and 4 bases at J, with 12 bases between. Germline CDR1 and CDR2: PRHDT and FYEKMQ (reference sequence). The CDR3 sequence is 14 residues long. The CDR3 bases are TGTGCCAGCAGCCCTGGAGGGTTGGGAAACACCATATATTTT. This sequence encodes CASSPGGLGNTIYF.

The chain joins TRBV9 to TRBJ1-2; a possible D gene is TRBD1 (6 bases). CDR1 SGDLS and CDR2 YYNGEE come from the germline V gene. Trimming removed 4 bases at V and 9 bases at J, with 16 bases between. The CDR3 is 13 residues long. CDR3 nucleotides: TGTGCCAGCAGCCCAGCGCCAGGGGAAAGCTACACCTTC. Protein product: CASSPAPGESYTF.

The J gene is TRBJ1-5, the V gene TRBV2, with 12 bases identical to TRBD1. This CDR3 is 15 amino acids long. Germline loops: CDR1 SNHLY, CDR2 FYNNEI. V lost 6 bases, J lost 6 bases, and 6 bases stayed unmatched. CDR3 nucleotide sequence: TGTGCCAGCAGCCTCCGGGACAGGGGGCGTCAGCCCCAGCATTTT. This translates into CASSLRDRGRQPQHF.

A few counts support this clone. The chain has TRBV5-1 and TRBJ2-3; TRBD2 is a possible D gene (6 bases). Germline CDR1 SGHRS, CDR2 YFSETQ. The CDR3 contains 14 residues. Trimming took 5 bases from V and 2 from J, leaving 12 bases between them. The CDR3 sequence is CASRPLATTDTQYF. In DNA, the CDR3 is TGCGCCAGCAGGCCGCTAGCGACCACAGATACGCAGTATTTT.

CDR3 sequence: CASRAQGVSNEKLFF. CDR3 nucleotides: TGTGCCAGCAGGGCTCAGGGGGTTTCCAATGAAAAACTGTTTTTT. The genes are TRBV5-6 and TRBJ1-4, with TRBD1 matching 7 bases. This CDR3 has 15 residues. The V gene end was trimmed by 5 bases and the J gene end by 5 bases; junction bases not matched to a gene: 9. Germline lookup yields CDR1 SGHDT and CDR2 YYEEEE. Drawing the rest from reference TRBV5-6 and TRBJ1-4, the complete variable domain is DAGVTQSPTHLIKTRGQQVTLRCSPKSGHDTVSWYQQALGQGPQFIFQYYEEEERQRGNFPDRFSGHQFPNYSSELNVNALLLGDSALYLCASRAQGVSNEKLFFGSGTQLSVL.

The chain is built from TRBV5-6 and TRBJ2-1; 8 bases fit TRBD2. The germline V gene has CDR1 SGHDT and CDR2 YYEEEE. The length of the CDR3 is 18 residues. J was trimmed by 3 bases and V by 0 bases; bases with no gene match: 11. The CDR3 sequence: CASSLAGASGLGYNEQFF. DNA for the CDR3: TGTGCCAGCAGCTTGGCCGGGGCTAGCGGGCTTGGCTACAATGAGCAGTTCTTC.

This chain connects TRBV28 to TRBJ1-2, with 8 bases matching TRBD1. Germline loops: CDR1 MDHEN, CDR2 SYDVKM. The ends lost 5 bases at V and 2 bases at J; junction bases unmatched: 7. The CDR3 totals 15 residues. The CDR3, as DNA: TGTGCCAGCAGTCTCCCAGGGGGCTTGAACTATGGCTACACCTTC. It is translated as CASSLPGGLNYGYTF.

This clone has a handful of counts. The chain is built from TRBV5-8 and TRBJ1-4; 8 bases map to TRBD1. Germline-derived CDR1 and CDR2 are SGHTS and YDEGEE. With V trimmed by 5 bases and J by 7 bases, 10 bases remained unmatched. The CDR3 contains 15 residues. CDR3 region: CASRDRDFLSEKLFF. The CDR3 region has the DNA TGTGCCAGCAGGGACAGGGATTTCCTTTCTGAAAAACTGTTTTTT.

The V and J genes are TRBV7-9 and TRBJ2-6; 7 bases align to TRBD1. V trimming: 5 bases; J trimming: 2 bases; junction bases outside the gene matches: 3. The length of the CDR3 is 15 residues. CDR1 SEHNR and CDR2 FQNEAQ come from the germline V gene (reference sequence). The CDR3 spells CASSLQGTGANVLTF. The CDR3 nucleotides read TGTGCCAGCAGCCTACAGGGGACTGGGGCCAACGTCCTGACTTTC.

The chain carries TRBV19 and TRBJ2-7, with 8 bases identical to TRBD1. The V segment lost 6 bases and the J segment 2 bases; nucleotides outside the gene matches: 9. Germline V gene sequence: CDR1 LNHDA, CDR2 SQIVND (reference sequence). The CDR3 is made up of 15 amino acids. The CDR3 DNA reads as TGTGCCAGTAGCCCAGGGGACAGGAAGGCCTACGAGCAGTACTTC. Translation: CASSPGDRKAYEQYF.

Comments on this clone: One end of the junction is discordant with germline, which a read error may explain. The CDR3 DNA is TGTGCCAGCAGTCCGGCTTACGGGAGGGGGCAGCAAGAGGCCCAGTACTTC. This gives the protein CASSPAYGRGQQEAQYF. This sequence joins TRBV25-1 and TRBJ2-5; a possible D gene is TRBD2 (8 bases). This CDR3 has 17 amino acids. CDR1 MGHDK and CDR2 SYGVNS come from the germline V gene.

The J gene is TRBJ1-3, the V gene TRBV18; D might be TRBD1 (5 bases). The CDR3 loop spans 16 amino acids. CDR1 and CDR2 (germline): KGHSH, LQKENI. With 2 bases removed from V and 0 bases from J, the gap between germline ends came to 11 bases. In nucleotides, the CDR3 is TGTGCCAGCTCACCAATAGGACATAGCTCTGGAAACACCATATATTTT. Translating it yields CASSPIGHSSGNTIYF.

This rearrangement joins TRBV4-2 to TRBJ2-5; D is undetermined. In germline, CDR1 is LGHNA, CDR2 YNFKEQ. V was trimmed by 1 base and J by 1 base, leaving 4 bases between them. The CDR3 contains 13 residues. As DNA, the CDR3 is TGTGCCAGCAGCCAAGGAGGCCAAGAGACCCAGTACTTC. Its protein is CASSQGGQETQYF.

CDR3: CASSQEFNSGGYEQFF. CDR3 in DNA: TGCGCCAGCAGCCAAGAGTTTAATTCGGGTGGATATGAGCAGTTCTTC. V is TRBV4-3 and J is TRBJ2-1; D is unclear. CDR3 length equals 16 residues. Germline assignment: CDR1 LGHNA and CDR2 YSLEER. The V end was cut by 0 bases, the J end by 8 bases, with 17 bases between.

Written as DNA, the CDR3 is TGTGCCAGCAGCGCCCAGGGGTACGGAGCTTTCTTT. Translation: CASSAQGYGAFF. The chain uses TRBV7-9 and TRBJ1-1; D is possibly TRBD1 (6 bases). From germline, CDR1 is SEHNR and CDR2 FQNEAQ (reference sequence). Trimming cost V 5 bases and J 10 bases, with 14 bases left between them. This CDR3 is 12 amino acids long.

This sequence joins TRBV13 and TRBJ2-5; TRBD1 might be the D (6 bases). The CDR3 extends over 14 amino acids. Germline CDR1 and CDR2: PRHDT and FYEKMQ (reference sequence). V was clipped by 2 bases and J by 4 bases, with 11 bases between them. The CDR3, as DNA: TGTGCCAGCAGCTTAAGACAGGCTGTAGAGACCCAGTACTTC. This translates into CASSLRQAVETQYF.

The V call is TRBV30, the J call TRBJ1-1; D is undetermined. This CDR3 has 13 residues. Trimming pared 3 bases from V and 0 bases from J, leaving 8 bases between. Germline V lookup: CDR1 GTSNPN, CDR2 SVGIG (reference sequence). The CDR3 DNA is TGTGCCTGGAGATCTGGGCTGAACACTGAAGCTTTCTTT. Its translation: CAWRSGLNTEAFF.

In this sample, this clone is medium-sized. The chain combines TRBV13 with TRBJ1-1, with D possibly TRBD1 on 6 matching bases. The V end was cut by 5 bases, the J end by 1 base, with 17 bases between. CDR1 PRHDT and CDR2 FYEKMQ come from the germline V gene (reference sequence). This CDR3 is built from 16 residues. CDR3 sequence (DNA): TGTGCCAGCAGCCAGAGGGGGTCCGGAAAGAACACTGAAGCTTTCTTT. This sequence encodes CASSQRGSGKNTEAFF.

The chain employs TRBV4-2 and TRBJ2-2, with a weak D call TRBD2 (6 bases). This CDR3 is built from 14 residues. V was clipped by 4 bases and J by 2 bases, with 8 bases between them. Germline values: CDR1 LGHNA, CDR2 YNFKEQ. DNA for the CDR3: TGTGCCAGCAGCCTAGCGGAAAACACCGGGGAGCTGTTTTTT. Protein: CASSLAENTGELFF.

The chain couples TRBV19 to TRBJ1-5; D is unclear. Trimming shortened V by 6 bases and J by 6 bases, and 15 bases separated the two germline ends. CDR1 and CDR2 from the germline V gene are LNHDA and SQIVND (reference sequence). The CDR3 runs to 14 residues. CDR3 sequence (DNA): TGTGCCAGTAGCCTGGACTTGGAGGTTCAGCCCCAGCATTTT. The encoded protein is CASSLDLEVQPQHF.